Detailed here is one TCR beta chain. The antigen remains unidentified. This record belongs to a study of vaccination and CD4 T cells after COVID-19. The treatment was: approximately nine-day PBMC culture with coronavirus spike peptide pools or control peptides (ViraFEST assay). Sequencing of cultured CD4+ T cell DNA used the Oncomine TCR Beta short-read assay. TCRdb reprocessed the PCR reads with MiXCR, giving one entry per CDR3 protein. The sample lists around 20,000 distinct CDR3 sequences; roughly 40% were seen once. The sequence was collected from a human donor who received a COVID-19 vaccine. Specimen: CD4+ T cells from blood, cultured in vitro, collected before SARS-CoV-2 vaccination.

The chain's CDR3 is CAWSRGTGLSNTEAFF. CDR3 in DNA: TGTGCCTGGAGTAGAGGGACAGGGCTTTCGAACACTGAAGCTTTCTTT. The gene calls are TRBV30 and TRBJ1-1; 9 bases are a match to TRBD1. Germline assignment: CDR1 GTSNPN and CDR2 SVGIG (reference sequence). The CDR3 is 16 amino acids. The V gene end was trimmed by 2 bases and the J gene end by 1 base; junction bases not matched to a gene: 8. The variable domain in full, completed from reference TRBV30 and TRBJ1-1, reads SQTIHQWPATLVQPVGSPLSLECTVEGTSNPNLYWYRQAAGRGLQLLFYSVGIGQISSEVPQNLSASRPQDRQFILSSKKLLLSDSGFYLCAWSRGTGLSNTEAFFGQGTRLTVV.